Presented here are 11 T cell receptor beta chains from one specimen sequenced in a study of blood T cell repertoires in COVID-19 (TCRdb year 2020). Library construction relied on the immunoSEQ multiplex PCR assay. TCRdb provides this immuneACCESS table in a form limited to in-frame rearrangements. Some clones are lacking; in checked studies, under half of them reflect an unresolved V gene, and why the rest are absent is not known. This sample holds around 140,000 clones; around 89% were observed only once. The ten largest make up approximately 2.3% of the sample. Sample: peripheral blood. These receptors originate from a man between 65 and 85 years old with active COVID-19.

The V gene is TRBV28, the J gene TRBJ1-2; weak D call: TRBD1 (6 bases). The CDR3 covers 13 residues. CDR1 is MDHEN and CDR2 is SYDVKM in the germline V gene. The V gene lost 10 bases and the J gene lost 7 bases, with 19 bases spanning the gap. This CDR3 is CATAKPGAPGYTF. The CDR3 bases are TGTGCCACCGCAAAGCCAGGGGCTCCTGGCTACACCTTC.

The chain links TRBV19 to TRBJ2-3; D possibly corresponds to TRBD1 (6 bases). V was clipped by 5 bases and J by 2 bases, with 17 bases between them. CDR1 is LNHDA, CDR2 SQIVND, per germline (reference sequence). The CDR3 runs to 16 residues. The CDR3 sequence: CASSPTGTGLTDTQYF. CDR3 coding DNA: TGTGCCAGTAGTCCCACAGGGACGGGGCTCACAGATACGCAGTATTTT.

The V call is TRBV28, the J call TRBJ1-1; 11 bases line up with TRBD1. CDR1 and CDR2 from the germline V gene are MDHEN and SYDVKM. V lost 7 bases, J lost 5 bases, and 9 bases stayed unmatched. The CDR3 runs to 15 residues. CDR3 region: CASMRTGGLGTEAFF. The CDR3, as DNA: TGTGCCAGCATGAGGACAGGGGGCTTGGGGACTGAAGCTTTCTTT.

CDR3 region: CASSRREEEPQHF. CDR3 sequence (DNA): TGTGCCAGCAGCCGACGTGAGGAAGAGCCCCAGCATTTT. J is TRBJ1-5 and V is TRBV11-2; D ambiguous. V was pared by 5 bases and J by 8 bases, with 13 bases between. Germline V gene data show CDR1 as SGHAT and CDR2 as FQNNGV. The CDR3 runs 13 residues.

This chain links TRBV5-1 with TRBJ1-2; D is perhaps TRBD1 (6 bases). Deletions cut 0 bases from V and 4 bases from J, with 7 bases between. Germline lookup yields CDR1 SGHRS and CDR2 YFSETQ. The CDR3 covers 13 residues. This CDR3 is CASSLADSYGYTF. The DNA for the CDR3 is TGCGCCAGCAGCTTGGCGGACAGCTATGGCTACACCTTC.

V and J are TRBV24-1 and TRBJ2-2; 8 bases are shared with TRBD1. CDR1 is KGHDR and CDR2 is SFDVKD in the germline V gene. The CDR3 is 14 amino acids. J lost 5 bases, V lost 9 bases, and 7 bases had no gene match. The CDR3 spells CATGGQGGTGELFF. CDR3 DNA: TGTGCCACCGGAGGACAGGGTGGAACCGGGGAGCTGTTTTTT.

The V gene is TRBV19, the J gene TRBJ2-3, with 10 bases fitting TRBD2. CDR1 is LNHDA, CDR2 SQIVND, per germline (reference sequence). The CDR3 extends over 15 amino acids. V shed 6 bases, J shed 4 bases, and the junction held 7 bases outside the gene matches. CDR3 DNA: TGTGCCAGTAGAGATAGCGGGAGGATCGCAGATACGCAGTATTTT. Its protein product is CASRDSGRIADTQYF.

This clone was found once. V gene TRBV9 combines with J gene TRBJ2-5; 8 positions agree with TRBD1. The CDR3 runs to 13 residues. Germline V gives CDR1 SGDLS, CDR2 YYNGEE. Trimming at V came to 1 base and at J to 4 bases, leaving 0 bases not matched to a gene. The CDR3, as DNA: TGTGCCAGCAGCGTAACAGGGGGAGAGACCCAGTACTTC. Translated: CASSVTGGETQYF.

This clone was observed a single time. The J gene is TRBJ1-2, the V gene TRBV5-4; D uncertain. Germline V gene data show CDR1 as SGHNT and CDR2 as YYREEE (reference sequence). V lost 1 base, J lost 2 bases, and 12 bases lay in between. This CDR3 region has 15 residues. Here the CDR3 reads CASSLTASQNYGYTF. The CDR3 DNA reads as TGTGCCAGCAGCTTGACCGCAAGCCAAAACTATGGCTACACCTTC.

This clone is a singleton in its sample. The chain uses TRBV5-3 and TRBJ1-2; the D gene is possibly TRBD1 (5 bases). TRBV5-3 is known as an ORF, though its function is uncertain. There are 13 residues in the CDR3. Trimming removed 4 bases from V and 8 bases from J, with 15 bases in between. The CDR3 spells CARSQGLTDGYTF. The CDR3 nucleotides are TGTGCCAGAAGCCAGGGACTGACGGACGGCTACACCTTC.

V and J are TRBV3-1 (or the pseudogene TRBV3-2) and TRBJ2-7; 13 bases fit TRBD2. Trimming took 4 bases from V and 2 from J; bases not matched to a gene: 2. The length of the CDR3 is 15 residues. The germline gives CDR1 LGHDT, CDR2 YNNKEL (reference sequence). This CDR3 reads CASSLGTSGTYEQYF. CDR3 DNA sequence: TGTGCCAGCAGCCTCGGGACTAGCGGGACCTACGAGCAGTACTTC.